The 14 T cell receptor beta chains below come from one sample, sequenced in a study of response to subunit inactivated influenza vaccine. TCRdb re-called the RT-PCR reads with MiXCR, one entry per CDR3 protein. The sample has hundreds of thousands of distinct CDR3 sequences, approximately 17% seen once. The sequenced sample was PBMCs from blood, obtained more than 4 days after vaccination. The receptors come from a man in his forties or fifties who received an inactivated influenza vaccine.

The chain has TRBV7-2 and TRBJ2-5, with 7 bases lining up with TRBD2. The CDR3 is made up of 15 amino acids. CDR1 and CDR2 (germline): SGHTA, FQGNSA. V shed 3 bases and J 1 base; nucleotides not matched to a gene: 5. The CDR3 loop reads CASSFVGGIQETQYF. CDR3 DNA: TGTGCCAGCAGCTTTGTCGGGGGGATCCAAGAGACCCAGTACTTC.

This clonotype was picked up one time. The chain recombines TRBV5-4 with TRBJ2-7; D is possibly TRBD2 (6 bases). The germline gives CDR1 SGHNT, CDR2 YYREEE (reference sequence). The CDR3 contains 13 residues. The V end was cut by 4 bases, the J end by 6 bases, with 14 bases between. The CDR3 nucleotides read TGTGCCAGCAGCCCCAGGGACTCCCTCGAGCAGTACTTC. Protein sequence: CASSPRDSLEQYF. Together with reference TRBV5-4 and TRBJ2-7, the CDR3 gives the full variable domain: ETGVTQSPTHLIKTRGQQVTLRCSSQSGHNTVSWYQQALGQGPQFIFQYYREEENGRGNFPPRFSGLQFPNYSSELNVNALELDDSALYLCASSPRDSLEQYFGPGTRLTVT.

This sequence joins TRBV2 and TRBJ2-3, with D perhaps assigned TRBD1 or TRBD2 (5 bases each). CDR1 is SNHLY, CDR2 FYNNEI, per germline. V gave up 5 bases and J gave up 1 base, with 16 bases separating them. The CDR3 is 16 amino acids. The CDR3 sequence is CASSPPTGTRTDTQYF. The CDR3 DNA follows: TGTGCCAGCAGTCCACCCACCGGGACGCGCACAGATACGCAGTATTTT.

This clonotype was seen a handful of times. Here the CDR3 DNA reads TGTGCCATCAGTCAGGCCCCTCCGGGAGGAGGCTACGAGCAGTACTTC. It translates to CAISQAPPGGGYEQYF. V gene TRBV10-3 combines with J gene TRBJ2-7, with TRBD2 matching over 7 bases. Germline CDR1 reads ENHRY; CDR2 reads SYGVKD. The CDR3 contains 16 residues. With V trimmed by 5 bases and J by 3 bases, 13 bases remained unmatched.

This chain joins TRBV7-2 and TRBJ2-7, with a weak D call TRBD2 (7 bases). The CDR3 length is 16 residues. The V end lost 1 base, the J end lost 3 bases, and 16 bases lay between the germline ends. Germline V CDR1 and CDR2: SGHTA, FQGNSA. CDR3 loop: CASSLVAGAGDYEQYF. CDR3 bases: TGTGCCAGCAGCTTAGTGGCGGGGGCTGGGGACTACGAGCAGTACTTC.

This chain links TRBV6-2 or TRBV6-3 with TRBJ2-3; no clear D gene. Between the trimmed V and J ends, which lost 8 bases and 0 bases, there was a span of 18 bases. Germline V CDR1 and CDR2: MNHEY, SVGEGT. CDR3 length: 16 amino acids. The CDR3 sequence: CASAFADGPSTDTQYF. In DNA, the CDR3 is TGTGCCAGCGCCTTCGCTGACGGCCCTAGCACAGATACGCAGTATTTT.

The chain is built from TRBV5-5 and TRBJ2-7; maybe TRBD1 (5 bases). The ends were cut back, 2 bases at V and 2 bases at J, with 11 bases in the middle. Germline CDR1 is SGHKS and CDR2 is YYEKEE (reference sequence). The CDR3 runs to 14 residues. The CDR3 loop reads CASSLRTLAYEQYF. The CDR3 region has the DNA TGTGCCAGCAGCTTACGGACACTTGCCTACGAGCAGTACTTC.

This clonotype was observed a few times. The DNA of the CDR3 is TGTGCCAGCAGCTTAGTGAGGGGGCTAAACGAGCAGTACTTC. This sequence encodes CASSLVRGLNEQYF. The chain joins TRBV11-2 to TRBJ2-7; 7 bases are a match to TRBD1. V gave up 1 base and J gave up 5 bases; unmatched junction bases: 5. This CDR3 has 14 residues. Germline V gene lookup returns CDR1 SGHAT and CDR2 FQNNGV.

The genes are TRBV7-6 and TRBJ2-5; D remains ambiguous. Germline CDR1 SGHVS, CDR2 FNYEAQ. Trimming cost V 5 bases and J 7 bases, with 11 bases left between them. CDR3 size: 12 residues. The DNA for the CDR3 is TGTGCCAGCAGCCAACCTGTTGGGACCCAGTACTTC. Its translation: CASSQPVGTQYF.

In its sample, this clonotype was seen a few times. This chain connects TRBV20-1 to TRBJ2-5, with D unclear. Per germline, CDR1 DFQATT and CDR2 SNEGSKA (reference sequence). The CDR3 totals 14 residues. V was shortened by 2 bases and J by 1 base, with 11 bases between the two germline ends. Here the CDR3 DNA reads TGCAGTGCTAGATTAACAGCTTTCCAAGAGACCCAGTACTTC. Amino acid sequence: CSARLTAFQETQYF.

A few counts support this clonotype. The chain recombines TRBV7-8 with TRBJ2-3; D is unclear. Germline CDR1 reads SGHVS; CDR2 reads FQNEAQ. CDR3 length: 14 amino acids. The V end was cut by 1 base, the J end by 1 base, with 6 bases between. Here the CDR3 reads CASSLDIRTDTQYF. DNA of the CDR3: TGTGCCAGCAGCTTAGATATCCGCACAGATACGCAGTATTTT.

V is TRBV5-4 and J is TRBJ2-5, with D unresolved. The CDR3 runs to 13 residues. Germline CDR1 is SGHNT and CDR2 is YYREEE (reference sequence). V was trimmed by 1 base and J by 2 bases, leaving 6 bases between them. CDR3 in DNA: TGTGCCAGCAGCTTGCCGGCTCAAGAGACCCAGTACTTC. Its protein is CASSLPAQETQYF.

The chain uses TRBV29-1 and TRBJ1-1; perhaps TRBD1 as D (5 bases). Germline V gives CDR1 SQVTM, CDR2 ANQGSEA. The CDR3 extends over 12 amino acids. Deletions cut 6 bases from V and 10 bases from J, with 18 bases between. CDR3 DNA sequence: TGCAGCGTGGCCTGGCAGGGAATTGGAGCTTTCTTT. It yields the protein CSVAWQGIGAFF.

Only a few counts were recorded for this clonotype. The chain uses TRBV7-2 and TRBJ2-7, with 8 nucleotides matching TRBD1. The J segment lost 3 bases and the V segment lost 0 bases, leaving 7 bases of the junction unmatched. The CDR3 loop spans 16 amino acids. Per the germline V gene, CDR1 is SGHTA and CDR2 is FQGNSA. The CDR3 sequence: CASSLATGVLNYEQYF. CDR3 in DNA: TGTGCCAGCAGCTTAGCGACAGGGGTCTTAAACTACGAGCAGTACTTC.